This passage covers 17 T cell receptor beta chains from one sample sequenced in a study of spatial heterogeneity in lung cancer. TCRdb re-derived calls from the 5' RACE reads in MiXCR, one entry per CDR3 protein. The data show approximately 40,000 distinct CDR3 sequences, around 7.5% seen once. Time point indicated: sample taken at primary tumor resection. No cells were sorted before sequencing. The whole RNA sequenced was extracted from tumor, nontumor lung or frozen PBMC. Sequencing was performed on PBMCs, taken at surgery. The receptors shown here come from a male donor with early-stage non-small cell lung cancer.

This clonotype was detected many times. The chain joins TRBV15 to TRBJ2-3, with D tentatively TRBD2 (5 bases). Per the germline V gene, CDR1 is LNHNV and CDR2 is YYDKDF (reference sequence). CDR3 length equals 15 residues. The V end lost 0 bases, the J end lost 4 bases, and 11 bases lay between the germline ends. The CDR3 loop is CATSRDRGSADTQYF. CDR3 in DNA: TGTGCCACCAGCAGAGATCGAGGGTCCGCAGATACGCAGTATTTT.

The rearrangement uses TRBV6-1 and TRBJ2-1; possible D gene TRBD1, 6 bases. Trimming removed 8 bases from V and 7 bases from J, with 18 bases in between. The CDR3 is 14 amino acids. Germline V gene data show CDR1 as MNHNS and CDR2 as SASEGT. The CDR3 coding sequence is TGTGCCAGCTCTTTCTCGGGACAAAAGAATGAGCAGTTCTTC. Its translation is CASSFSGQKNEQFF.

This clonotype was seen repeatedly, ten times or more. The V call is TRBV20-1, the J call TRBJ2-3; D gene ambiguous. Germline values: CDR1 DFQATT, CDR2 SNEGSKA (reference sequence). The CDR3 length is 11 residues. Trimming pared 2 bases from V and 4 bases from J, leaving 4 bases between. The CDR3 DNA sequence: TGCAGTGCTAGAAGGGCAGATACGCAGTATTTT. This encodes CSARRADTQYF.

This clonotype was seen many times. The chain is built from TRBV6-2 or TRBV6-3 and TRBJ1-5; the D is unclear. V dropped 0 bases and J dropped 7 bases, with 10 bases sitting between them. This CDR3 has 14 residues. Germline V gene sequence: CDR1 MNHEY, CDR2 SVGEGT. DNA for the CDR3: TGTGCCAGCAGTTACTCAACAGAGAAACAGCCCCAGCATTTT. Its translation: CASSYSTEKQPQHF.

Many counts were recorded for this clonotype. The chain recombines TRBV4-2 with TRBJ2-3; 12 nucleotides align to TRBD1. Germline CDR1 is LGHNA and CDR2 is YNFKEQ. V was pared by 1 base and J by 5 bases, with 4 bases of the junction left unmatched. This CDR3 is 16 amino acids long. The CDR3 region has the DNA TGTGCCAGCAGCCAAGGGGACAGGGGGCCGGTAGATACGCAGTATTTT. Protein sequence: CASSQGDRGPVDTQYF.

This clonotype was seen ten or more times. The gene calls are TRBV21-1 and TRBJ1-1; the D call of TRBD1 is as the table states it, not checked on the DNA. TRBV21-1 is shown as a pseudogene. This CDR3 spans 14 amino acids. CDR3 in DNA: TGTGCCAGCAGCCCCCTGCGACCGGACGCTGAAGCTTTCTTT. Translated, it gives CASSPLRPDAEAFF.

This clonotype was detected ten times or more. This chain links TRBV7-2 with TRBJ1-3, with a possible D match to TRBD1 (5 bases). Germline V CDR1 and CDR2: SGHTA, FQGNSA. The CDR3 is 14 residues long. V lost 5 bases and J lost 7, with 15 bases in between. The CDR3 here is CASSPPGPGNTIYF. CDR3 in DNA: TGTGCCAGCAGCCCCCCAGGGCCCGGGAACACCATATATTTT.

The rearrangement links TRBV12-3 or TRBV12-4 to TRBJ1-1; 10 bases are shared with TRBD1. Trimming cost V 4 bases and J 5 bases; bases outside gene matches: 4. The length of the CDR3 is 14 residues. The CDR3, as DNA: TGTGCCAGCAGTTGGGACAGGGGTAGTACTGAAGCTTTCTTT. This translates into CASSWDRGSTEAFF.

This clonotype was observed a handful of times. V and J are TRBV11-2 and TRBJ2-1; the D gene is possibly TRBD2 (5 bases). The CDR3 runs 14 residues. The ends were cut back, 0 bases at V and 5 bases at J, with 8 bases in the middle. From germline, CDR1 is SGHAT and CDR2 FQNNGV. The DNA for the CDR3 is TGTGCCAGCAGCTTAGAACCCGGGGACAATGAGCAGTTCTTC. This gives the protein CASSLEPGDNEQFF.

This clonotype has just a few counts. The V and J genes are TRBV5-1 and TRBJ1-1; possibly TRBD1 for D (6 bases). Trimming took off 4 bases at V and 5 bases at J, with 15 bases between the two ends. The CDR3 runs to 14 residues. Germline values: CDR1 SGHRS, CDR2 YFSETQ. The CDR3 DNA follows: TGCGCCAGCAGCGCCCAGGGGTCGGGGACTGAAGCTTTCTTT. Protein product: CASSAQGSGTEAFF.

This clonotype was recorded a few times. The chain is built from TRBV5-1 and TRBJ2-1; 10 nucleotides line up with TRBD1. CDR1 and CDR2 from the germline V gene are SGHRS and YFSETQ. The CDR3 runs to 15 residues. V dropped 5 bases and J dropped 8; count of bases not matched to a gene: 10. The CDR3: CASSQQQGQGYEQFF. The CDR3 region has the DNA TGCGCCAGCAGTCAACAACAGGGACAGGGGTATGAGCAGTTCTTC.

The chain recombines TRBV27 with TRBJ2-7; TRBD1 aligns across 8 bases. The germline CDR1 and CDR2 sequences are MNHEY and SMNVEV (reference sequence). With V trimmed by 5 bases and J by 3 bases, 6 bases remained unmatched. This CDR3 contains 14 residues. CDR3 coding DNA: TGTGCCAGCAGTCCTTCCGGACAGGGCTACGAGCAGTACTTC. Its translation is CASSPSGQGYEQYF.

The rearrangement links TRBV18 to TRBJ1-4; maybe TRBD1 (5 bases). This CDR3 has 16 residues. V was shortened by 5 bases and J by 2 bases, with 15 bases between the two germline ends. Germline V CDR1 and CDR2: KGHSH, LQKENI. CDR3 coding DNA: TGTGCCAGCTCATTCGATGGGAGGGGCACTAATGAAAAACTGTTTTTT. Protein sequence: CASSFDGRGTNEKLFF.

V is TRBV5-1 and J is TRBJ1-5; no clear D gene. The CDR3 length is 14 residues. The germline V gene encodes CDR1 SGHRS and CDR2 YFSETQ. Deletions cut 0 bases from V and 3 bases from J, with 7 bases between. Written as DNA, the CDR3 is TGCGCCAGCAGCTTGGGTGTAGACAATCAGCCCCAGCATTTT. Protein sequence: CASSLGVDNQPQHF.

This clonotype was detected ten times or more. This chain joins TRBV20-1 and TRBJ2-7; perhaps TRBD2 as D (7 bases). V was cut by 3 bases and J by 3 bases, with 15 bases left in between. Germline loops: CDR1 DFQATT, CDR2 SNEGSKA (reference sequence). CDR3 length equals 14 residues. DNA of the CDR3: TGCAGTGCTAGTTTGTGGGGGGGCCTCTACGAGCAGTACTTC. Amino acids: CSASLWGGLYEQYF.

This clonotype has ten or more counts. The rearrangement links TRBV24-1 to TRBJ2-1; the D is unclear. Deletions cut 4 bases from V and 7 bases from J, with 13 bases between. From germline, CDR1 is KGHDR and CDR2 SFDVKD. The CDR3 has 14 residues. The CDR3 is CATSEIGWGNEQFF. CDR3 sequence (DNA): TGTGCCACCAGTGAGATAGGGTGGGGAAATGAGCAGTTCTTC.

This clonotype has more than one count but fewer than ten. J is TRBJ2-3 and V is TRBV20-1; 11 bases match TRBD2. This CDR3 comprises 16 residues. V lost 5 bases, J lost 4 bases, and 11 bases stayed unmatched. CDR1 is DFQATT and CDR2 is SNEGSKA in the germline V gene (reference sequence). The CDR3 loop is CSAPNFLAGGSDTQYF. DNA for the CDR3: TGCAGTGCTCCTAATTTTTTAGCGGGGGGGTCAGATACGCAGTATTTT.